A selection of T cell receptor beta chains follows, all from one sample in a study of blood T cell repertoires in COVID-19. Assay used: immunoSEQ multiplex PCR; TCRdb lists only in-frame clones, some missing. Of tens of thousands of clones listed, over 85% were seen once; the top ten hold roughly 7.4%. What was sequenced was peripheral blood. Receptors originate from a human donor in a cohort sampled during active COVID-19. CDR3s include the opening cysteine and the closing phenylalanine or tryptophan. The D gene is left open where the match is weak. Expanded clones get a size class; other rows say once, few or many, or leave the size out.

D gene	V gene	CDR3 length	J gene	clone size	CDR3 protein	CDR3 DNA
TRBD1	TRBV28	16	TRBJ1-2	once	CASSHNRDRGYYGYTF	TGTGCCAGCAGTCACAACCGGGACAGGGGTTACTATGGCTACACCTTC
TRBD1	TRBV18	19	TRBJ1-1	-	CASSPTQGALNSMNTEAFF	TGTGCCAGCTCACCCACCCAGGGGGCCTTAAACTCGATGAACACTGAAGCTTTCTTT
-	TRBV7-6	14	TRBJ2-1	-	CASSRGLHYNEQFF	TGTGCCAGCAGTAGGGGACTCCACTACAATGAGCAGTTCTTC
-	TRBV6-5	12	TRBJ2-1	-	CASSYSGGEQFF	TGTGCCAGCAGTTACTCAGGGGGAGAGCAGTTCTTC
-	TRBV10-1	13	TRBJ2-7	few	CASSDSAAYEQYF	TGCGCCAGCAGTGACTCTGCAGCCTACGAGCAGTACTTC
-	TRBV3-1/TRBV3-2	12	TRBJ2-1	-	CASSQGENEQFF	TGTGCCAGCAGCCAAGGCGAGAATGAGCAGTTCTTC
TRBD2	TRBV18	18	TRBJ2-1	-	CASSPTSGGPGSYNEQFF	TGTGCCAGCTCACCGACTAGCGGGGGCCCTGGCTCCTACAATGAGCAGTTCTTC
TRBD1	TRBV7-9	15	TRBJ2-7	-	CASSQYRTGSHEQYF	TGTGCCAGCAGCCAGTACAGGACAGGGTCCCACGAGCAGTACTTC
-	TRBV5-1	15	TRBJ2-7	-	CASSPEAGGIYEQYF	TGCGCCAGCAGCCCGGAGGCAGGGGGGATTTACGAGCAGTACTTC
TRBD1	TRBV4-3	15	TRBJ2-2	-	CASSHRTGPTGELFF	TGCGCCAGCAGCCATAGGACAGGGCCCACCGGGGAGCTGTTTTTT
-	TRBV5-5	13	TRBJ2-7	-	CASSLTGYYEQYF	TGTGCCAGCAGCTTGACAGGGTACTACGAGCAGTACTTC
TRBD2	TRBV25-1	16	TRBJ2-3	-	CASSAPSGTSTDTQYF	TGTGCCAGCAGTGCCCCTAGCGGGACTAGCACAGATACGCAGTATTTT
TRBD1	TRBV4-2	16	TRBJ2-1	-	CASSQPGQGVYREQFF	TGTGCCAGCAGCCAACCCGGACAGGGGGTGTACAGGGAGCAGTTCTTC
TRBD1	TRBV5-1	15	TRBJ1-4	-	CASSMGQGGNEKLFF	TGCGCCAGCAGCATGGGACAGGGCGGTAATGAAAAACTGTTTTTT
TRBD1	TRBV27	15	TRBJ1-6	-	CASSTGGQGHSPLHF	TGTGCCAGCAGTACCGGGGGACAGGGTCATTCACCCCTCCACTTT
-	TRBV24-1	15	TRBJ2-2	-	CATSDWGQNTGELFF	TGTGCCACCAGTGACTGGGGACAGAACACCGGGGAGCTGTTTTTT
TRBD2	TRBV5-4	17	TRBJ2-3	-	CASSLETSGGGSDTQYF	TGTGCCAGCAGCTTGGAGACTAGCGGGGGGGGGTCAGATACGCAGTATTTT
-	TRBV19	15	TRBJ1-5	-	CASSIGQSFNQPQHF	TGTGCCAGTAGTATAGGGCAGTCCTTCAATCAGCCCCAGCATTTT
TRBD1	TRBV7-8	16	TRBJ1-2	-	CASRAPGQPLNYGYTF	TGTGCCAGCAGGGCACCGGGACAGCCGCTAAACTATGGCTACACCTTC
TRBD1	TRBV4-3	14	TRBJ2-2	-	CASSHSTGPGELFF	TGCGCCAGCAGCCATTCGACAGGGCCCGGGGAGCTGTTTTTT
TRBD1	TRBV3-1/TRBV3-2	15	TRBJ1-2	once	CASSQVGQGFGGYTF	TGTGCCAGCAGCCAAGTCGGACAGGGTTTCGGAGGCTACACCTTC
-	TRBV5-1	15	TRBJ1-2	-	CASSQALGEVYGYTF	TGCGCCAGCAGCCAGGCCTTGGGGGAGGTCTATGGCTACACCTTC
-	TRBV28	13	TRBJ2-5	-	CASTDSKRETQYF	TGTGCCAGCACCGACAGTAAGCGAGAGACCCAGTACTTC
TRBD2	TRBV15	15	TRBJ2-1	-	CATSRARTRTNEQFF	TGTGCCACCAGCAGGGCCCGGACTAGAACCAATGAGCAGTTCTTC
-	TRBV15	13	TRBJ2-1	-	CATSPDRRNEQFF	TGTGCCACCAGCCCGGACAGAAGGAATGAGCAGTTCTTC
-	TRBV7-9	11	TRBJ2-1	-	CASSLSPEQFF	TGTGCCAGCAGCTTAAGCCCTGAGCAGTTCTTC
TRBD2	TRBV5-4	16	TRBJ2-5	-	CASSAGLAVTFETQYF	TGTGCCAGCAGCGCGGGACTAGCGGTCACCTTCGAGACCCAGTACTTC
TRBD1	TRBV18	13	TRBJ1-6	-	CASSTGYNSPLHF	TGTGCCAGCTCGACAGGGTATAATTCACCCCTCCACTTT
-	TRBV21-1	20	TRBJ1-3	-	CASSKGEAETTVHSGNTIYF	TGTGCCAGCAGCAAAGGGGAGGCAGAAACAACAGTACACTCTGGAAACACCATATATTTT
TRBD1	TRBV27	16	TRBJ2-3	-	CASSLGGTGRTDTQYF	TGTGCCAGCAGTTTAGGGGGGACAGGGCGCACAGATACGCAGTATTTT
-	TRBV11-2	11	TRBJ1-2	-	CASSKDSGYTF	TGTGCCAGCAGCAAGGACAGCGGCTACACCTTC
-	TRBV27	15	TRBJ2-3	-	CASSHQQGYSDTQYF	TGTGCCAGCAGTCACCAACAGGGTTACTCAGATACGCAGTATTTT
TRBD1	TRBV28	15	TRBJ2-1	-	CASSAMDRGDYEQFF	TGTGCCAGCAGCGCCATGGACAGGGGGGATTATGAGCAGTTCTTC
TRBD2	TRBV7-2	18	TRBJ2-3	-	CASSILGTSGGATDTQYF	TGTGCCAGCAGCATACTTGGGACTAGCGGGGGGGCCACAGATACGCAGTATTTT
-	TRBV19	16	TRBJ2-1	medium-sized	CASSTGTLSSYNEQFF	TGTGCCAGTAGTACCGGGACTTTGAGCTCCTACAATGAGCAGTTCTTC
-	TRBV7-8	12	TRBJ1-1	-	CASSSGSSRAFF	TGTGCCAGCAGCTCGGGGAGTTCGCGAGCTTTCTTT
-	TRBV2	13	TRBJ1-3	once	CASSARSGNTIYF	TGTGCCAGCAGTGCCCGCTCTGGAAACACCATATATTTT
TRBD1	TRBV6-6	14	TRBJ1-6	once	CASTPDRGNSPLHF	TGTGCCAGCACCCCGGACAGGGGGAATTCACCCCTCCACTTT
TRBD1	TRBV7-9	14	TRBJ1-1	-	CASIKYRDRTGAFF	TGTGCCAGCATCAAATACCGGGACAGGACGGGTGCTTTCTTT
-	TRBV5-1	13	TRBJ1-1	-	CASSLQGNGEAFF	TGCGCCAGCAGCTTACAGGGTAACGGTGAAGCTTTCTTT
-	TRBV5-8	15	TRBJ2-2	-	CASSPLGRGAGELFF	TGTGCCAGCAGCCCCCTTGGCAGGGGGGCCGGGGAGCTGTTTTTT
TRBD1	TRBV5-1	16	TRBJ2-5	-	CASSLTGTGIRETQYF	TGCGCCAGCAGCTTAACCGGGACAGGGATTAGAGAGACCCAGTACTTC
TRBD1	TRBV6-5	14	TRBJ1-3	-	CASRLDRAGNTIYF	TGTGCCAGCAGGCTGGACAGGGCTGGAAACACCATATATTTT
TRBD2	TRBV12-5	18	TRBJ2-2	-	CASGLVASGGRNTGELFF	TGTGCTAGTGGTTTGGTAGCTAGCGGGGGCCGGAACACCGGGGAGCTGTTTTTT
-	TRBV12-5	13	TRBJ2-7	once	CASGLGQSYEQYF	TGTGCTAGTGGTTTGGGACAGTCCTACGAGCAGTACTTC
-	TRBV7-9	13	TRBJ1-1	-	CASSWVGGTEAFF	TGTGCCAGCAGCTGGGTGGGGGGCACTGAAGCTTTCTTT
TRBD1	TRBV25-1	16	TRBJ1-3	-	CASSFPGTGTGNTIYF	TGTGCCAGCAGTTTTCCCGGGACAGGGACTGGAAACACCATATATTTT
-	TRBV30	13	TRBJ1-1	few	CAWSPSANTEAFF	TGTGCCTGGAGCCCTAGCGCGAACACTGAAGCTTTCTTT
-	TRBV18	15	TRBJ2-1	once	CASSPAGSLYNEQFF	TGTGCCAGCTCACCGGCCGGGAGCCTCTACAATGAGCAGTTCTTC
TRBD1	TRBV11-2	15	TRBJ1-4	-	CASSWGQLFNEKLFF	TGTGCCAGCAGCTGGGGACAGCTTTTTAATGAAAAACTGTTTTTT
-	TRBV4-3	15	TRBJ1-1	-	CASSQAPRGDTEAFF	TGCGCCAGCAGCCAAGCGCCACGGGGAGACACTGAAGCTTTCTTT
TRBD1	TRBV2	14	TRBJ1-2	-	CASSLQGANYGYTF	TGTGCCAGCAGCTTACAGGGGGCGAACTATGGCTACACCTTC
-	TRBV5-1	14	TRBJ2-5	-	CASSLTTAQETQYF	TGCGCCAGCAGCTTGACTACGGCCCAAGAGACCCAGTACTTC
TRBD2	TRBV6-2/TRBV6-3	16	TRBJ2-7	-	CASSYRVAGVSYEQYF	TGTGCCAGCAGTTATAGAGTAGCGGGGGTCTCCTACGAGCAGTACTTC
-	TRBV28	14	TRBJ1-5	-	CASCPGGRGQPQHF	TGTGCCAGCTGCCCGGGGGGTAGGGGACAGCCCCAGCATTTT
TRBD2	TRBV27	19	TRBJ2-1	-	CASSPRTSGTNAGINEQFF	TGTGCCAGCAGTCCCAGGACTAGCGGGACCAACGCAGGGATCAATGAGCAGTTCTTC
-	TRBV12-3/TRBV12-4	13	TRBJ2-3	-	CASSFSGPGTQYF	TGTGCCAGCAGTTTTTCGGGTCCCGGTACGCAGTATTTT
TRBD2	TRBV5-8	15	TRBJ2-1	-	CASSDGTSVHNEQFF	TGTGCCAGCAGCGACGGGACTAGCGTTCACAATGAGCAGTTCTTC
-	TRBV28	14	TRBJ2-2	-	CASRGGPNTGELFF	TGTGCCAGCAGGGGGGGTCCGAACACCGGGGAGCTGTTTTTT
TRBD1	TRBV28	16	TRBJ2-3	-	CASSPPGQGAVDTQYF	TGTGCCAGCAGTCCCCCGGGACAGGGGGCTGTAGATACGCAGTATTTT